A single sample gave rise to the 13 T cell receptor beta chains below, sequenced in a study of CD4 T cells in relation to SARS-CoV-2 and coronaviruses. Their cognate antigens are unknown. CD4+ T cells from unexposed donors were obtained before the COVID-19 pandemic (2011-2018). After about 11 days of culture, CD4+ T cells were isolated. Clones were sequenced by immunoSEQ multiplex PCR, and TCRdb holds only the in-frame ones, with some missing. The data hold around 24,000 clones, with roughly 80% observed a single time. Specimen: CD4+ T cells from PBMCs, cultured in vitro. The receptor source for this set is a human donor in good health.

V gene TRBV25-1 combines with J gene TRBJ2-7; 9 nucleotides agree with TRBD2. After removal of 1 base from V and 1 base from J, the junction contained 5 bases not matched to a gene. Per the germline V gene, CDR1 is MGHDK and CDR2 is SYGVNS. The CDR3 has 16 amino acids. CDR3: CASSEWSSGISYEQYF. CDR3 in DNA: TGTGCCAGCAGTGAATGGTCTAGCGGGATATCCTACGAGCAGTACTTC.

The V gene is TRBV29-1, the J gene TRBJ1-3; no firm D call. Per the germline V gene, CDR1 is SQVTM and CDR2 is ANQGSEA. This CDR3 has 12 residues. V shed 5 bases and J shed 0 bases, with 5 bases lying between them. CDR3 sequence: CSVRDSGNTIYF. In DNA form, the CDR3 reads TGCAGCGTTCGGGACTCTGGAAACACCATATATTTT.

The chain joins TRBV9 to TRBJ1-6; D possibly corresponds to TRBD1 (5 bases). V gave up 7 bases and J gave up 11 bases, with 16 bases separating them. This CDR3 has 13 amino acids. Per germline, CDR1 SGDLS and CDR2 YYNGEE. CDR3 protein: CASGIGHPTPLHF. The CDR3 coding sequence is TGTGCCAGCGGAATAGGACACCCGACACCCCTCCACTTT. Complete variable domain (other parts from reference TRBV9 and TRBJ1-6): DSGVTQTPKHLITATGQRVTLRCSPRSGDLSVYWYQQSLDQGLQFLIQYYNGEERAKGNILERFSAQQFPDLHSELNLSSLELGDSALYFCASGIGHPTPLHFGNGTRLTVT.

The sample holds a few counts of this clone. The CDR3 coding sequence is TGCGCCAGCAGCTTGGGAGGTGGGGAGCCCTACGAGCAGTACTTC. Translation gives CASSLGGGEPYEQYF. V gene TRBV5-1 combines with J gene TRBJ2-7; a weak D match, TRBD2 (5 bases). CDR1 is SGHRS, CDR2 YFSETQ, per germline. V lost 0 bases, J lost 2 bases, and 12 bases lay in between. The CDR3 runs to 15 residues.

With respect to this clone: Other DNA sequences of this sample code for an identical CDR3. CDR3 protein: CASSAPAGGETQYF. The CDR3, as DNA: TGTGCCAGCAGCGCTCCGGCAGGGGGTGAGACCCAGTACTTC. The V call is TRBV9, the J call TRBJ2-5; 7 bases fit TRBD1. CDR1 is SGDLS and CDR2 is YYNGEE in the germline V gene. The CDR3 consists of 14 residues. J was trimmed by 5 bases and V by 3 bases; bases with no gene match: 7. The whole variable domain, remainder taken from reference TRBV9 and TRBJ2-5, is DSGVTQTPKHLITATGQRVTLRCSPRSGDLSVYWYQQSLDQGLQFLIQYYNGEERAKGNILERFSAQQFPDLHSELNLSSLELGDSALYFCASSAPAGGETQYFGPGTRLLVL.

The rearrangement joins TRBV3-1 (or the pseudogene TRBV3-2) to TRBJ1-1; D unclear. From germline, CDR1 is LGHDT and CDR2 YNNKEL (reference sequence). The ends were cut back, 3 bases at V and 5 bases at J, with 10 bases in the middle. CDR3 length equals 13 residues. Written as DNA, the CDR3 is TGTGCCAGCAGCCACGGTGTGTGGACTGAAGCTTTCTTT. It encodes CASSHGVWTEAFF.

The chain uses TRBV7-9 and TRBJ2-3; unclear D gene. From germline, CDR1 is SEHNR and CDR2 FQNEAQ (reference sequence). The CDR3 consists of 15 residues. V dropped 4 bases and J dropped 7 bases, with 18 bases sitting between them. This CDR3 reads CASSSRTEGPHTQYF. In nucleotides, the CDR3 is TGTGCCAGCAGCTCCAGGACCGAAGGGCCACATACGCAGTATTTT. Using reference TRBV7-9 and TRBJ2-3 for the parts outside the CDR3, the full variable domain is DTGVSQNPRHKITKRGQNVTFRCDPISEHNRLYWYRQTLGQGPEFLTYFQNEAQLEKSRLLSDRFSAERPKGSFSTLEIQRTEQGDSAMYLCASSSRTEGPHTQYFGPGTRLTVL.

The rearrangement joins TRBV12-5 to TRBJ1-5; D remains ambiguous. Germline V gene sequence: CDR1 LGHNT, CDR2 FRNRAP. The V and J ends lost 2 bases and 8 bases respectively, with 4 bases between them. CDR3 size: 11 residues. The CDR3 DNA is TGTGCTAGTGGTTTGATAGAGCCCCAGCATTTT. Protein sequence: CASGLIEPQHF.

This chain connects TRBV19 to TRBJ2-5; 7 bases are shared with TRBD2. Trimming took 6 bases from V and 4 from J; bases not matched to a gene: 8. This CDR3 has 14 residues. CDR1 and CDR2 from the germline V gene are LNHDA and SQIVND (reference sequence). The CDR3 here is CASSQTSSVETQYF. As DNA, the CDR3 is TGTGCCAGTAGCCAGACTAGCTCCGTAGAGACCCAGTACTTC.

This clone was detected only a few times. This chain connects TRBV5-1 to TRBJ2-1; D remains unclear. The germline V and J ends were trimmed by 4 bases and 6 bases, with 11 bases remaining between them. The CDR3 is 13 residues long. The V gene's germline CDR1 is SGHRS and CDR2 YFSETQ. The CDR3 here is CASSPGPGNEQFF. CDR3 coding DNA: TGCGCCAGCAGCCCGGGCCCTGGCAATGAGCAGTTCTTC.

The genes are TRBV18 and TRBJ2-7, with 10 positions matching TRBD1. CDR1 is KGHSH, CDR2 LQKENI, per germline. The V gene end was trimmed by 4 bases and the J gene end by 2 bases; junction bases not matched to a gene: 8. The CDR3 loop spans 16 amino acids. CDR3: CASSQDRTGGTYEQYF. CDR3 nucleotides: TGTGCCAGCTCACAGGACAGGACAGGGGGGACCTACGAGCAGTACTTC.

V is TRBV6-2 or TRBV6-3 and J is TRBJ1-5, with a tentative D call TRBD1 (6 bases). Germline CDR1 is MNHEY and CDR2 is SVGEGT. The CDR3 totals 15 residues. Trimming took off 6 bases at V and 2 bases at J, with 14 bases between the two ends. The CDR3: CASSRSRQGNQPQHF. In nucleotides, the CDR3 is TGTGCCAGCAGCCGGTCGCGACAGGGCAATCAGCCCCAGCATTTT.

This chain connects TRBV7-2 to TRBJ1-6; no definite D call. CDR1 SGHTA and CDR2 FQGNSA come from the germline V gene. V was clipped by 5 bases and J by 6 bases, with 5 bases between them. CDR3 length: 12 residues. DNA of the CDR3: TGTGCCAGCAGCAATCCTAATTCACCCCTCCACTTT. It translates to CASSNPNSPLHF.